Listed below are T cell receptor beta chains from one sample, sequenced in a study of blood T cell repertoires in COVID-19. Data came from immunoSEQ multiplex PCR; TCRdb stores just in-frame clones and leaves some out. The sample holds 95,000 to 150,000 clones; about 83% are singletons and the top ten take about 5.4%. Specimen: peripheral blood. The receptors derive from a human donor in a cohort sampled during active COVID-19. Both conserved end residues are trimmed from each CDR3. A D gene is named only where the DNA matches it firmly.

v_gene	d_gene	j_gene	CDR3aa
TRBV19	NA	TRBJ1-1	ASSMSGDTEAF
TRBV28	TRBD1	TRBJ1-2	ASSPRDRELIYGYT
TRBV6-5	NA	TRBJ1-2	ASSPTTAPYGYT
TRBV7-9	NA	TRBJ2-1	ASNIAGVGHNEQF
TRBV11-3	NA	TRBJ2-1	ASSLFNSYNEQF
TRBV6-5	TRBD1	TRBJ2-5	ASSYSPDRGTQY
TRBV11-2	NA	TRBJ1-6	ASSLEGASYNSPLH
TRBV6-5	TRBD1	TRBJ1-1	ASSYDRGATEAF
TRBV11-2	NA	TRBJ1-5	ASSLDPGQPQH
TRBV27	NA	TRBJ2-3	ATLDRLVGSTDTQY
TRBV20-1	TRBD1	TRBJ1-1	SLDRGTEAF
TRBV6-2/TRBV6-3	NA	TRBJ1-6	ASSSQFQSNSPLH
TRBV2	TRBD2	TRBJ2-7	ASREGLAVSYEQY
TRBV18	TRBD2	TRBJ2-7	ASSPRTSGRSYEQY
TRBV29-1	NA	TRBJ2-3	SAGDFTDTQY
TRBV9	TRBD1	TRBJ1-2	ASSAQTGDGYT
TRBV28	NA	TRBJ2-7	ASTRLEPYEQY
TRBV15	TRBD1	TRBJ2-7	ATLPGQGAYEQY
TRBV28	TRBD2	TRBJ2-1	ASSSLAGVNEQF
TRBV7-2	TRBD1	TRBJ1-2	ASSLDGTGGGGYT
TRBV5-1	NA	TRBJ1-2	ASSLDTASRGRGYT
TRBV25-1	TRBD2	TRBJ2-1	ATHSVAGEYYNEQF
TRBV19	TRBD1	TRBJ1-1	ASRYRQGNTEAF
TRBV4-2	TRBD2	TRBJ2-3	ASSQLGLAGGLSTDTQY
TRBV4-3	TRBD2	TRBJ2-1	ASSQGVTSVYNEQF
TRBV7-2	NA	TRBJ1-3	ASSLVRDSGNTIY
TRBV27	NA	TRBJ1-1	ASSLSRGHMNTEAF
TRBV30	TRBD1	TRBJ1-6	AWSSQGLGNSPLH
TRBV10-3	NA	TRBJ1-2	AISESGRGNYGYT
TRBV7-3	TRBD2	TRBJ2-5	ASSPGTSGEETQY
TRBV5-1	TRBD2	TRBJ2-1	ASSSTKIAGSYNEQF
TRBV18	TRBD1	TRBJ1-1	ASSPTTGFDTEAF
TRBV6-5	NA	TRBJ2-1	ASAQNTYNEQF
TRBV7-2	TRBD2	TRBJ2-7	ASSLRASGRAAEQY
TRBV5-1	TRBD1	TRBJ2-1	ASSTLPGQGDGNEQF
TRBV6-1	NA	TRBJ2-7	ASNERHGPTHYEQY
TRBV28	TRBD1	TRBJ1-2	ASSLFGGTGGRRYGYT
TRBV6-5	NA	TRBJ2-3	ASSYSRRLNTQY
TRBV7-9	NA	TRBJ2-7	ASSLAPESSYEQY
TRBV28	TRBD2	TRBJ2-1	ASSLEGLSGRPPGEQF
TRBV30	TRBD2	TRBJ2-7	AWSAGGLADLVPNYEQY
TRBV27	TRBD1	TRBJ2-3	ASTTRGPITDTQY
TRBV7-9	NA	TRBJ2-7	ASSLLVADYEQY
TRBV5-1	TRBD1	TRBJ2-1	ASKANTGTGPNEQF
TRBV11-2	NA	TRBJ2-1	ASSLGLVGNEQF
TRBV6-5	TRBD1	TRBJ1-2	ASSRNRGRGGYT
TRBV30	NA	TRBJ1-3	AWSSRGPNSERNTIY
TRBV7-2	NA	TRBJ1-1	ASSSYQGLTEAF
TRBV5-1	NA	TRBJ2-7	ASSLVTGYEQY
TRBV7-3	TRBD2	TRBJ2-2	ASSISGRVPNTGELF
TRBV7-3	TRBD1	TRBJ2-3	ASSLGQVTDTQY
TRBV7-2	NA	TRBJ1-5	ASSLANGYGQPQH
TRBV9	TRBD2	TRBJ2-2	ASSAPGRLLSGTNTGELF
TRBV6-5	NA	TRBJ2-4	ASSPGVNIQY